The 20 T cell receptor beta chains presented below share a single source sample, sequenced in a study of T cells in Graves' hyperthyroidism and ophthalmopathy. RNA transcripts served as the template for amplifying TCR beta CDR3 regions. In the first-round RT-PCR of the TCR CDR3, the HTBI primer set was used. TCRdb called the multiplex PCR reads again in MiXCR, with one record for every CDR3 protein. The sample records a few hundred thousand distinct CDR3 sequences, roughly 15% being singletons. Sequencing was performed on blood. These receptors all come from a woman in her thirties or forties with Graves' ophthalmopathy.

This clonotype was seen at least ten times. V is TRBV5-5 and J is TRBJ1-1; no clear D gene. CDR3 length equals 13 residues. Trimming cost V 1 base and J 4 bases, with 8 bases left between them. Germline V lookup: CDR1 SGHKS, CDR2 YYEKEE (reference sequence). The CDR3 DNA reads TGTGCCAGCAGCTTGATAGAGGGCACTGAAGCTTTCTTT. Translated: CASSLIEGTEAFF.

CDR3 loop: CASSQDRESTLATGELFF. The CDR3, as DNA: TGCGCCAGCAGCCAAGATCGGGAAAGTACCTTAGCCACCGGGGAGCTGTTTTTT. The chain recombines TRBV4-1 with TRBJ2-2, with D possibly TRBD2 on 5 matching bases. The CDR3 runs 18 residues. The germline CDR1 and CDR2 sequences are MGHRA and YSYEKL. V shed 0 bases and J shed 4 bases, with 18 bases lying between them.

This clonotype was found many times. This chain joins TRBV2 and TRBJ1-1; D not certain. V dropped 4 bases and J dropped 7 bases, with 7 bases sitting between them. CDR3 length: 11 residues. The V gene's germline CDR1 is SNHLY and CDR2 FYNNEI. The CDR3 nucleotides are TGTGCCAGCAGTGCCATTCTTGAAGCTTTCTTT. Encoded protein: CASSAILEAFF.

This clonotype showed up many times. This chain links TRBV2 with TRBJ2-7; either TRBD1 or TRBD2 may supply D (7 bases each). The CDR3 has 15 amino acids. Germline CDR1 is SNHLY and CDR2 is FYNNEI. The V end was cut by 0 bases, the J end by 2 bases, with 11 bases between. The DNA of the CDR3 is TGTGCCAGCAGTGAAGCGCGGGGGACAGCCTACGAGCAGTACTTC. Amino acids: CASSEARGTAYEQYF.

This clonotype was seen only a few times. The chain couples TRBV7-3 to TRBJ2-1; the D is unclear. Trimming pared 2 bases from V and 4 bases from J, leaving 12 bases between. CDR3 length equals 15 residues. Per the germline V gene, CDR1 is SGHTA and CDR2 is FQGTGA. The CDR3 region is CASSLSQASYNEQFF. In DNA form, the CDR3 reads TGTGCCAGCAGCTTATCCCAGGCCTCTTACAATGAGCAGTTCTTC.

The chain has TRBV7-9 and TRBJ2-1, with D unclear. Trimming stripped 4 bases from V and 6 bases from J, with 13 bases between. The CDR3 loop spans 14 amino acids. Germline loops: CDR1 SEHNR, CDR2 FQNEAQ (reference sequence). CDR3 sequence: CASSSHPTGNEQFF. In DNA form, the CDR3 reads TGTGCCAGCAGCTCGCACCCGACTGGCAATGAGCAGTTCTTC. Using reference TRBV7-9 and TRBJ2-1 for the parts outside the CDR3, the full variable domain is DTGVSQNPRHKITKRGQNVTFRCDPISEHNRLYWYRQTLGQGPEFLTYFQNEAQLEKSRLLSDRFSAERPKGSFSTLEIQRTEQGDSAMYLCASSSHPTGNEQFFGPGTRLTVL.

The table lists this clonotype with many counts. The CDR3 bases are TGCAGTGCTAGAGATGCTAGCGGCACCGGGGAGCTGTTTTTT. Translating gives CSARDASGTGELFF. This rearrangement joins TRBV20-1 to TRBJ2-2; 7 bases are a match to TRBD2. With 0 bases clipped from V and 4 bases from J, the junction kept 2 bases outside the gene matches. Germline V gene sequence: CDR1 DFQATT, CDR2 SNEGSKA (reference sequence). The CDR3 runs to 14 residues.

The chain links TRBV28 to TRBJ2-4, with TRBD2 as a possible D gene (6 bases). From germline, CDR1 is MDHEN and CDR2 SYDVKM. V dropped 6 bases and J dropped 4 bases, with 13 bases sitting between them. This CDR3 has 14 amino acids. DNA for the CDR3: TGTGCCAGCAGCTCGCCTAGCGAGAAAAACATTCAGTACTTC. Translation: CASSSPSEKNIQYF. Combining the CDR3 with reference TRBV28 and TRBJ2-4 gives the whole variable domain DVKVTQSSRYLVKRTGEKVFLECVQDMDHENMFWYRQDPGLGLRLIYFSYDVKMKEKGDIPEGYSVSREKKERFSLILESASTNQTSMYLCASSSPSEKNIQYFGAGTRLSVL.

At least ten counts were recorded for this clonotype. The rearrangement uses TRBV15 and TRBJ1-1; no clear D gene. V lost 0 bases, J lost 5 bases, and 10 bases lay in between. CDR3 length equals 14 residues. Germline V gene sequence: CDR1 LNHNV, CDR2 YYDKDF (reference sequence). This CDR3 reads CATSRDLITTEAFF. The CDR3, as DNA: TGTGCCACCAGCAGAGATTTGATCACTACTGAAGCTTTCTTT.

This clonotype was counted at least ten times. The rearrangement links TRBV11-2 to TRBJ2-7; D is perhaps TRBD2 (6 bases). There are 15 residues in the CDR3. Trimming took 3 bases from V and 9 from J, leaving 21 bases between them. CDR1 is SGHAT and CDR2 is FQNNGV in the germline V gene. This CDR3 is CASSFRREPGKGQYF. In DNA form, the CDR3 reads TGTGCCAGCAGCTTCCGGAGGGAGCCTGGTAAGGGGCAGTACTTC.

The sample holds many counts of this clonotype. This chain uses TRBV20-1 with TRBJ1-2, with TRBD1 matching 8 bases. After removal of 6 bases from V and 4 bases from J, the junction contained 4 bases not matched to a gene. Germline V gene sequence: CDR1 DFQATT, CDR2 SNEGSKA (reference sequence). The CDR3 has 12 residues. The CDR3 DNA sequence: TGCAGTGCCCAAGGACAGGGCTATGGCTACACCTTC. Its protein is CSAQGQGYGYTF.

The sample holds many counts of this clonotype. The chain recombines TRBV27 with TRBJ1-2; D perhaps matches TRBD1 (5 bases). CDR3 length: 14 residues. Trimming cost V 5 bases and J 7 bases, with 17 bases left between them. Germline CDR1 reads MNHEY; CDR2 reads SMNVEV (reference sequence). CDR3 bases: TGTGCCAGCAGTCCTCTGGGACGGCCCTCTGGCTACACCTTC. Protein sequence: CASSPLGRPSGYTF.

The chain recombines TRBV4-1 with TRBJ2-7, with D unresolved. Trimming left V 1 base short and J 5 bases short, with 9 bases between. The germline CDR1 and CDR2 sequences are MGHRA and YSYEKL. The CDR3 contains 13 residues. CDR3 loop: CASSQGTANEQYF. The CDR3 coding sequence is TGCGCCAGCAGCCAAGGGACCGCTAACGAGCAGTACTTC.

This clonotype was seen a handful of times. The chain joins TRBV7-9 to TRBJ2-1; possible D gene TRBD1, 6 bases. Per the germline V gene, CDR1 is SEHNR and CDR2 is FQNEAQ (reference sequence). The CDR3 is 12 amino acids. Trimming removed 5 bases at V and 10 bases at J, with 12 bases between. The CDR3 DNA reads as TGTGCCAGCAGCACCCGGACAGTAGAGCAGTTCTTC. This translates into CASSTRTVEQFF.

There are a few counts of this clonotype. The chain joins TRBV20-1 to TRBJ1-4; D is uncertain. Looked up from germline, CDR1 is DFQATT and CDR2 is SNEGSKA (reference sequence). CDR3 length: 11 amino acids. V lost 6 bases and J lost 7, with 9 bases in between. CDR3 in amino acids: CSALDGEKLFF. For the CDR3, the DNA is TGCAGTGCGTTGGATGGTGAAAAACTGTTTTTT.

This clonotype occurred many times. The gene calls are TRBV11-2 and TRBJ2-1, with a tentative D call TRBD2 (5 bases). The germline gives CDR1 SGHAT, CDR2 FQNNGV. V was clipped by 0 bases and J by 9 bases, with 6 bases between them. This CDR3 has 12 amino acids. The CDR3 protein is CASSLERAEQFF. The CDR3, as DNA: TGTGCCAGCAGCTTAGAGCGGGCTGAGCAGTTCTTC.

The chain couples TRBV9 to TRBJ2-4, with TRBD1 as a possible D gene (5 bases). Trimming took off 3 bases at V and 8 bases at J, with 12 bases between the two ends. Germline CDR1 reads SGDLS; CDR2 reads YYNGEE. The CDR3 sequence is 13 residues long. The CDR3 DNA sequence: TGTGCCAGCAGCGGCAGGGTTGGGGACATTCAGTACTTC. Translation: CASSGRVGDIQYF.

This clonotype showed up many times. The V call is TRBV7-8, the J call TRBJ2-2; D gene unclear. This CDR3 has 15 residues. V lost 2 bases, J lost 0 bases, and 7 bases lay in between. Germline values: CDR1 SGHVS, CDR2 FQNEAQ. The CDR3 DNA reads TGTGCCAGCAGCTTAAGAAGTCCGAACACCGGGGAGCTGTTTTTT. Protein sequence: CASSLRSPNTGELFF.

This chain joins TRBV2 and TRBJ2-7; TRBD2 agrees at 7 bases. The CDR3 has 16 amino acids. The germline gives CDR1 SNHLY, CDR2 FYNNEI. The V gene end was trimmed by 7 bases and the J gene end by 6 bases; junction bases not matched to a gene: 18. The CDR3 region has the DNA TGTGCCAGCACCCCGGGGCGGGGGAGTGGCCTAGGCGAGCAGTACTTC. This encodes CASTPGRGSGLGEQYF.

The V gene is TRBV10-2, the J gene TRBJ2-3; D is perhaps TRBD2 (5 bases). In germline, CDR1 is WSHSY, CDR2 SAAADI. The CDR3 is 15 amino acids. Trimming removed 6 bases at V and 0 bases at J, with 13 bases between. This CDR3 reads CASRGLGSSTDTQYF. DNA of the CDR3: TGCGCCAGCAGAGGGCTGGGGAGTAGCACAGATACGCAGTATTTT.